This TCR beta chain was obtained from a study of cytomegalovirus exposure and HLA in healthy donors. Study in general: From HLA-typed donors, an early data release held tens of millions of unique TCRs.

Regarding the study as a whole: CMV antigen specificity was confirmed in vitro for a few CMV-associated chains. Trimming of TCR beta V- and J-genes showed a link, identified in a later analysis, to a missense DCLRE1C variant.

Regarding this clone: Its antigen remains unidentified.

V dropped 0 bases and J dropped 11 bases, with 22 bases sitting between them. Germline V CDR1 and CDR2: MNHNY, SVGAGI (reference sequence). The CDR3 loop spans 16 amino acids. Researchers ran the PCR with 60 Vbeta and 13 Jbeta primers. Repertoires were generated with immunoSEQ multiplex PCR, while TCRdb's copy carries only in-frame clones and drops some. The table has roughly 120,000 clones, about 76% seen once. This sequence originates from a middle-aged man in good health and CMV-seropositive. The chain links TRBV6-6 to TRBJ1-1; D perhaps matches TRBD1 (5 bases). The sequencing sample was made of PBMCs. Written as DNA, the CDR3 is TGTGCCAGCAGTTACTCAGGGGACTCTGTTTCGGGTTGGGCTTTCTTT. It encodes CASSYSGDSVSGWAFF.